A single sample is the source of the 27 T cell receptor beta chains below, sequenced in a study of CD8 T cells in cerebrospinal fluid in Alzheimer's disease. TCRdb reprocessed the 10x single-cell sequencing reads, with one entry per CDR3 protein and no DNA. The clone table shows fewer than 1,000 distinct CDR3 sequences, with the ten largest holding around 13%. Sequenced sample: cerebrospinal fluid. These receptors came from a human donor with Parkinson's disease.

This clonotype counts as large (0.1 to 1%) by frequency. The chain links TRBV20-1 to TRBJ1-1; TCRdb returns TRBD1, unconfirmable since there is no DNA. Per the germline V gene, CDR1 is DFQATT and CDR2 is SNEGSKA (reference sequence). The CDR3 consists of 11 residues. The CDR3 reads CSASFQRGVFF.

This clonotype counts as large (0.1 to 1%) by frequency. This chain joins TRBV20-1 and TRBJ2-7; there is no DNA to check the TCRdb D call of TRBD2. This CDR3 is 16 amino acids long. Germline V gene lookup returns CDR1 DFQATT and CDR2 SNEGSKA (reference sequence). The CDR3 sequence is CSARDSGTARNYEQYF.

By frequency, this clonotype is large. The chain's CDR3 is CASSRTGQNQPQHF. This rearrangement joins TRBV9 to TRBJ1-5; the TRBD1 assignment by TCRdb is unverifiable without DNA. Germline values: CDR1 SGDLS, CDR2 YYNGEE. The CDR3 extends over 14 amino acids.

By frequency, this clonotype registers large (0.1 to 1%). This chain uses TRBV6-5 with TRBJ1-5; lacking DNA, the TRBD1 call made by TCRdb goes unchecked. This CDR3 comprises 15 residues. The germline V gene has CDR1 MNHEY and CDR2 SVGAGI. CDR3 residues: CASSITGNNGQPQHF.

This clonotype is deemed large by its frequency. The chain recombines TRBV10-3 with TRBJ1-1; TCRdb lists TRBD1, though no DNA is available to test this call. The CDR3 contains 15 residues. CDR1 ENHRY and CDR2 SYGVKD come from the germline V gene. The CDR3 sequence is CAISERGGINTEAFF.

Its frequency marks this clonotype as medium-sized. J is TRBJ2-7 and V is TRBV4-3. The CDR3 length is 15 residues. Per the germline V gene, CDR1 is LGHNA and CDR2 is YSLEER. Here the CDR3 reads CASSQDQAVLDEQYF.

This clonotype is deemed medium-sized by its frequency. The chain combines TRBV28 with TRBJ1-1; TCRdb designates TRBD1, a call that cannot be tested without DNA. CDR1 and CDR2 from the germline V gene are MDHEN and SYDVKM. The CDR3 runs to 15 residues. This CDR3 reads CASSLSWGGNTEAFF.

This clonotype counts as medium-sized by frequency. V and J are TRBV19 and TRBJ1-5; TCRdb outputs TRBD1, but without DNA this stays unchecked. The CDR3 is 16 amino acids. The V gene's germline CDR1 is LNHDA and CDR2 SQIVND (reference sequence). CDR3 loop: CASSIWGRGQNQPQHF.

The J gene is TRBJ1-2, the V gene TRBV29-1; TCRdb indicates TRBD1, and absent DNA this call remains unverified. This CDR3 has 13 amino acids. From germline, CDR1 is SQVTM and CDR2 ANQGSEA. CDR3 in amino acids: CSVVGDRVDGYTF.

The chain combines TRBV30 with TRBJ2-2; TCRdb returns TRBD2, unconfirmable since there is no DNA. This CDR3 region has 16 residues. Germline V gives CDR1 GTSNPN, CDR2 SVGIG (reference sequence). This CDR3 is CAWSTAASIFTGELFF.

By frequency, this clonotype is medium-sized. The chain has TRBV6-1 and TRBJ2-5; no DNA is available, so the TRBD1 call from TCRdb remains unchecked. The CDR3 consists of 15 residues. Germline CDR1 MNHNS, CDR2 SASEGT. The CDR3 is CASSEGAGARETQYF.

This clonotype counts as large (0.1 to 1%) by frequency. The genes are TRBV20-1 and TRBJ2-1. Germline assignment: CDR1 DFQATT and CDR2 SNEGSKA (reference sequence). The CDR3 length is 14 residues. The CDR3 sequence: CSARDKVSYNEQFF.

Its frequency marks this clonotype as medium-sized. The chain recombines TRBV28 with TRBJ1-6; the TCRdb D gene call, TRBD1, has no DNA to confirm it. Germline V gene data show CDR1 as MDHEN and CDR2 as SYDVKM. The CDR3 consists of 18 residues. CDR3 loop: CASSPGQEGAIRNSPLHF.

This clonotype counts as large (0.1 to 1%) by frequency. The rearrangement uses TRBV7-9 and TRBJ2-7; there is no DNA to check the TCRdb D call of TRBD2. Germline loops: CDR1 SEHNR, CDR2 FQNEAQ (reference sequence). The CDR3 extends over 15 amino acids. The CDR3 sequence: CASSDTSGASYEQYF.

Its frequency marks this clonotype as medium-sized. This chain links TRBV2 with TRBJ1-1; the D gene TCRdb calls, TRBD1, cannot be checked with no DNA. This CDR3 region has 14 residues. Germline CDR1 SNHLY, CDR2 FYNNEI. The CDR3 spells CASSVPGFNTEAFF.

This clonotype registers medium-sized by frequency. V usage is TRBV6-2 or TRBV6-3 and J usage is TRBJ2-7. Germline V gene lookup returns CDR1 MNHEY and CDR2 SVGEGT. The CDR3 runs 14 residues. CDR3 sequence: CASSYSSGPYEQYF.

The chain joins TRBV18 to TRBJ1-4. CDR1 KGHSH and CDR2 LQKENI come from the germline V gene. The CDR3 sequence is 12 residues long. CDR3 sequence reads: CASSPDDGKLFF.

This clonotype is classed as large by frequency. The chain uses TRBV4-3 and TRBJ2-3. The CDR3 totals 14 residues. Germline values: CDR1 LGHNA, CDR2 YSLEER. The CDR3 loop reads CASSPRPNPDTQYF.

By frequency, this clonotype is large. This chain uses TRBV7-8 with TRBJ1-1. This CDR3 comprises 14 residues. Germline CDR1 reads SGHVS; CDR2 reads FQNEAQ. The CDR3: CASSPREGNTEAFF. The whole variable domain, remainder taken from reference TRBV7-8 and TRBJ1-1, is GAGVSQSPRYKVAKRGQDVALRCDPISGHVSLFWYQQALGQGPEFLTYFQNEAQLDKSGLPSDRFFAERPEGSVSTLKIQRTQQEDSAVYLCASSPREGNTEAFFGQGTRLTVV.

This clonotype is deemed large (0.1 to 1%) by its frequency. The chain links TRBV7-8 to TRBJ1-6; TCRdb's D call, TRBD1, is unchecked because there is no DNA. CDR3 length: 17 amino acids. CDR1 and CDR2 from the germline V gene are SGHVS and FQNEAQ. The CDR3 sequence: CASSLAASTGRNSPLHF.

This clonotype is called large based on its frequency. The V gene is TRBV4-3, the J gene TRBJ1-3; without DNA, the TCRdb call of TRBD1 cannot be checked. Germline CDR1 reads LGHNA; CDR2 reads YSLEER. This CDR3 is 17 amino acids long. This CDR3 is CASSQDIGGGDGNTIYF.

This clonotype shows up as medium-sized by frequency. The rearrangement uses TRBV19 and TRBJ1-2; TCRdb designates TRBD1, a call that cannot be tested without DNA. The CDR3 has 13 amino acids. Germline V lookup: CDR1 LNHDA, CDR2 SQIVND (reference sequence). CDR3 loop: CASTAGGAYGYTF. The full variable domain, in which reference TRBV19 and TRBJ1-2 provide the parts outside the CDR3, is DGGITQSPKYLFRKEGQNVTLSCEQNLNHDAMYWYRQDPGQGLRLIYYSQIVNDFQKGDIAEGYSVSREKKESFPLTVTSAQKNPTAFYLCASTAGGAYGYTFGSGTRLTVV.

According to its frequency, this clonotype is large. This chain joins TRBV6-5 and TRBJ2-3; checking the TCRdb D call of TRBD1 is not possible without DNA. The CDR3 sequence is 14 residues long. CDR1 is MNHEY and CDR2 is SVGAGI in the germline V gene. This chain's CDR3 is CASSRDRGTDTQYF.

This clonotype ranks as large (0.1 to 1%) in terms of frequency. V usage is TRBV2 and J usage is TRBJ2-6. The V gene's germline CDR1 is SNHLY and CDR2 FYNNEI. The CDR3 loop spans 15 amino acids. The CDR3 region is CASSLSSLGANVLTF.

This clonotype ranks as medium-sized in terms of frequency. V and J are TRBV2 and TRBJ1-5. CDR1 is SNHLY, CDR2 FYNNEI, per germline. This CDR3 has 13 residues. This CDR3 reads CASSGEANQPQHF.

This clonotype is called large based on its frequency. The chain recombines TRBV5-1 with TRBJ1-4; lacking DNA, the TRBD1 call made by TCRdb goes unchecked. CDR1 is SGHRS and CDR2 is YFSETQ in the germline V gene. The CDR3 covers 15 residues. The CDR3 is CASSPATGANEKLFF.

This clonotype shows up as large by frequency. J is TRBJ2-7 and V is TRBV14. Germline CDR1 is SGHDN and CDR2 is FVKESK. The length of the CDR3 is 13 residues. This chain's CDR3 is CASSHQTFTEQYF.